This TCR beta chain is from a study of blood T cell repertoires in COVID-19. Unmatched junction bases numbered 7, after V lost 3 bases and J lost 0 bases. Germline V gene lookup returns CDR1 SGHAT and CDR2 FQNNGV. The CDR3 sequence is 16 residues long. Sequenced by immunoSEQ multiplex PCR; TCRdb stores in-frame clones only, minus some. The table records tens of thousands of clones, 75% to 90% of them present only once. Specimen: peripheral blood. The chain carries TRBV11-2 and TRBJ2-5; 7 bases fit TRBD2. The TCR was taken from a man aged 55 to 70 with acute or convalescent COVID-19. CDR3 residues: CASSFRGLPYQETQYF. Written as DNA, the CDR3 is TGTGCCAGCAGCTTTAGGGGACTACCGTACCAAGAGACCCAGTACTTC.